The source of this T cell receptor beta chain is a study of ipilimumab plus nivolumab after autologous stem cell transplantation. The CDR3 runs to 16 residues. Per germline, CDR1 MGHRA and CDR2 YSYEKL. V lost 0 bases and J 1 base, leaving 12 bases between the germline ends. The data were produced by immunoSEQ multiplex PCR, yet TCRdb's version contains in-frame clones alone and is incomplete. The table records approximately 16,000 clones, approximately 72% of them present only once. The receptor's source is a male donor with primary mediastinal lymphoma. The J gene is TRBJ2-5, the V gene TRBV4-1; the D gene could be TRBD1 or TRBD2 (5 bases each). Sequencing used PBMCs, obtained in a trial of ipilimumab plus nivolumab as post-transplant consolidation. The chain's CDR3 is CASSQEGSGTQETQYF. In DNA, the CDR3 is TGCGCCAGCAGCCAAGAGGGGTCCGGGACCCAAGAGACCCAGTACTTC.